This T cell receptor (beta chain) stems from a study of human T cells and chemical hapten exposure. The V end lost 0 bases, the J end lost 4 bases, and 11 bases lay between the germline ends. The CDR3 has 15 residues. CDR1 and CDR2 (germline): SGDLS, YYNGEE. This sample's time point: patch test 1, 2 weeks after DPC sensitization. Treatment specified: therapeutic diphenylcyclopropenone sensitization with weekly scalp DPC. The authors extracted total RNA from unfractionated whole blood. MiXCR, applied by TCRdb to the RACE reads, yields one record per CDR3 protein. This repertoire shows around 39,000 distinct CDR3 sequences, about 6.3% found once; its top ten account for about 10%. Judged by abundance, this clonotype is medium-sized.

The sequencing here drew on whole blood, taken in connection with sensitization to the hapten diphenylcyclopropenone (DPC). The genes are TRBV9 and TRBJ2-1; D perhaps matches TRBD1 (5 bases). This sequence originates from a woman aged 30 to 39 with alopecia areata. Some clones in this sample may be carry-over from other donors' samples. The CDR3 reads CASSVDAGPYNEQFF. In DNA, the CDR3 is TGTGCCAGCAGCGTAGATGCAGGGCCGTACAATGAGCAGTTCTTC.